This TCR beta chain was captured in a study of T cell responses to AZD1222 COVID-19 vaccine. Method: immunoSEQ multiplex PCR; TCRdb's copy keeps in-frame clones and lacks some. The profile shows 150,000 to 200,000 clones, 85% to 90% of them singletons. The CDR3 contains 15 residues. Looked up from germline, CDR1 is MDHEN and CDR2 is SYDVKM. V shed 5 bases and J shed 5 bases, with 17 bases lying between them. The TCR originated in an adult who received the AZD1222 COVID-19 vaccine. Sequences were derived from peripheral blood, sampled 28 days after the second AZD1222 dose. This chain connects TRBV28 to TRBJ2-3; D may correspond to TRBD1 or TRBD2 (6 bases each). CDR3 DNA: TGTGCCAGCAGTCCTCCCGGGGGCAGTTTAGATACGCAGTATTTT. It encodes CASSPPGGSLDTQYF. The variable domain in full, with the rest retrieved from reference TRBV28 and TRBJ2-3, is DVKVTQSSRYLVKRTGEKVFLECVQDMDHENMFWYRQDPGLGLRLIYFSYDVKMKEKGDIPEGYSVSREKKERFSLILESASTNQTSMYLCASSPPGGSLDTQYFGPGTRLTVL.